Described below is a single T cell receptor beta chain sequence and its context. Its antigen is unidentified. The trim removed 7 bases at V and 3 bases at J, leaving 9 bases unmatched. CDR3 length: 15 residues. Germline CDR1 is SGHVS and CDR2 is FNYEAQ. Addition of a universal primer site occurred through template switching, and cDNA carried unique molecular identifiers. Via MiXCR, TCRdb re-called the 5' RACE reads, giving one row per CDR3 protein. This table holds hundreds of thousands of distinct CDR3 sequences, around an eighth found once. The sample originates from a study of identical twins. Findings and caveats of the study: The models systematically underestimated how much out-of-frame TCR alpha was shared in monozygotic twins. These conclusions were based on statistical analysis (cross-sectional, not following the same donors).

The sample was also reused in another study, on yellow fever vaccine responses in identical twins.

The chain links TRBV7-6 to TRBJ2-1; 7 nucleotides line up with TRBD1. The TCR comes from a young woman in good health. The sample comprised CD8+ T cells sorted from blood. The CDR3 nucleotides read TGTGCCAGCACGGTTCGGGACAGCCGCTACAATGAGCAGTTCTTC. It yields the protein CASTVRDSRYNEQFF.